These 3 T cell receptor beta chains share one sample of origin, sequenced in a study of CD8+ T cells in alopecia areata. Extraction and reverse transcription of RNA yielded cDNA as the sequencing template. Produced via immunoSEQ multiplex PCR; TCRdb's table is partial and in-frame only. The sample lists a few hundred thousand clones; about 60% were seen once. Treatment described: oral pan-JAK inhibitor, 5-10 mg twice daily. Sequencing was performed on CD4+ T cells sorted from blood, taken around week 54, from a patient treated with tofacitinib. The receptors here all came from a human donor with alopecia areata.

This chain connects TRBV6-1 to TRBJ2-7; D is possibly TRBD1 (6 bases). This CDR3 contains 15 residues. The V end was cut by 2 bases, the J end by 7 bases, with 18 bases between. CDR1 and CDR2 from the germline V gene are MNHNS and SASEGT. The CDR3 region has the DNA TGTGCCAGCAGTGAACGTCCCAGGGGCGTACGGGAGCAGTACTTC. The encoded protein is CASSERPRGVREQYF.

The chain joins TRBV7-2 to TRBJ1-5; 8 positions match TRBD1. The germline V gene encodes CDR1 SGHTA and CDR2 FQGNSA. V lost 5 bases and J lost 6; bases outside the gene matches: 6. The CDR3 covers 14 residues. CDR3 amino acids: CASSAGTGGQPQHF. In DNA, the CDR3 is TGTGCCAGCAGCGCGGGTACAGGGGGTCAGCCCCAGCATTTT.

This clone has more than one count but fewer than ten. The chain has TRBV9 and TRBJ2-5; 12 nucleotides match TRBD2. Germline loops: CDR1 SGDLS, CDR2 YYNGEE. The CDR3 consists of 17 residues. With 2 bases clipped from V and 6 bases from J, the junction kept 11 bases outside the gene matches. In DNA, the CDR3 is TGTGCCAGCAGCGTTGGTTGGGTACTAGCGGGGGGACAGACCCAGTACTTC. This codes for CASSVGWVLAGGQTQYF.